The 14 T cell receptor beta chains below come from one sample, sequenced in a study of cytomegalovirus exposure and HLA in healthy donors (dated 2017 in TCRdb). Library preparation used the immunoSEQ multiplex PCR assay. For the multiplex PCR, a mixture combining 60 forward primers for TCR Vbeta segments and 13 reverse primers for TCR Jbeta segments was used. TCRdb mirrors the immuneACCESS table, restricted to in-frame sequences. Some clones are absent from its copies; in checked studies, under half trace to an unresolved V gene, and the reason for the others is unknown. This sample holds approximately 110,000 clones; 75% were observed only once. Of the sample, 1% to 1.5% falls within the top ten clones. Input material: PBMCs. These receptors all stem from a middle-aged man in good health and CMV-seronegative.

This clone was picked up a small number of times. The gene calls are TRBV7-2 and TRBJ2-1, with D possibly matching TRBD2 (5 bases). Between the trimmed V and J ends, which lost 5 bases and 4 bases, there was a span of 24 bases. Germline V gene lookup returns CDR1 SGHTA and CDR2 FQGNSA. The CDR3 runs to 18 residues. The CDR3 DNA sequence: TGTGCCAGCAGCCCCGAGAGGGCGTTGGCGGCCCTTTACAATGAGCAGTTCTTC. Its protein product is CASSPERALAALYNEQFF.

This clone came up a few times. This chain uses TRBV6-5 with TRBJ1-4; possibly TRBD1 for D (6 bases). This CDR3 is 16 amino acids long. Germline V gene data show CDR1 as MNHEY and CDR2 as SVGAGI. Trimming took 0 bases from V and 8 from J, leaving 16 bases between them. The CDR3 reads CASSYSRTDGREKLFF. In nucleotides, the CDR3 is TGTGCCAGCAGTTACTCCCGGACAGACGGACGCGAAAAACTGTTTTTT.

The CDR3 loop is CASSLGPSSQDTQYF. DNA for the CDR3: TGTGCCAGCAGCTTAGGCCCTAGCTCCCAAGATACGCAGTATTTT. V is TRBV7-3 and J is TRBJ2-3; tentatively, D is TRBD2 (5 bases). Trimming pared 2 bases from V and 5 bases from J, leaving 14 bases between. Germline loops: CDR1 SGHTA, CDR2 FQGTGA. CDR3 size: 15 residues.

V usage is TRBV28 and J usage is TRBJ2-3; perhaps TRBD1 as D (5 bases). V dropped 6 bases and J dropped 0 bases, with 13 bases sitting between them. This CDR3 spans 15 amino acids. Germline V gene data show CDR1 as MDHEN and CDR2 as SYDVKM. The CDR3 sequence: CASSLTEPSTDTQYF. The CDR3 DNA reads TGTGCCAGCAGCTTGACAGAGCCTAGCACAGATACGCAGTATTTT.

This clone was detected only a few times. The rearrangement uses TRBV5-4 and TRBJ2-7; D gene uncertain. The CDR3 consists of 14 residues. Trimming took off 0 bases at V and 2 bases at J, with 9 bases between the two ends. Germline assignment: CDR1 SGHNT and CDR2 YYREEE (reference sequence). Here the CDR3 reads CASSLGLETYEQYF. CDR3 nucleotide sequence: TGTGCCAGCAGCTTGGGATTAGAAACCTACGAGCAGTACTTC.

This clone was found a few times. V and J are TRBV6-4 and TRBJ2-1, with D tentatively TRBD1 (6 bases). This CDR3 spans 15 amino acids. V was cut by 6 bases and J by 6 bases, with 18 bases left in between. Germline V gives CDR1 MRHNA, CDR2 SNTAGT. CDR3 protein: CASSPQGSRRNEQFF. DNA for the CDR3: TGTGCCAGCAGCCCACAGGGTAGCAGGCGCAATGAGCAGTTCTTC.

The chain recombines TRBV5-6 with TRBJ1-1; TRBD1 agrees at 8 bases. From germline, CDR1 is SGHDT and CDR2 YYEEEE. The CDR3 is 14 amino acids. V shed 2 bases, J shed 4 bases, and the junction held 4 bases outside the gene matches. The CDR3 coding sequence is TGTGCCAGCAGCTTCAGGGGGCGCGCCACTGAAGCTTTCTTT. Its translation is CASSFRGRATEAFF.

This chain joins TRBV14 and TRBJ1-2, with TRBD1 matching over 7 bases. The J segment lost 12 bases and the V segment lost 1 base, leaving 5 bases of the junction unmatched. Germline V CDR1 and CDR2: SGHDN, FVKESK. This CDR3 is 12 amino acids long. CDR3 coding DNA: TGTGCCAGCAGCCAAGGGTGGACAGGACACACCTTC. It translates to CASSQGWTGHTF.

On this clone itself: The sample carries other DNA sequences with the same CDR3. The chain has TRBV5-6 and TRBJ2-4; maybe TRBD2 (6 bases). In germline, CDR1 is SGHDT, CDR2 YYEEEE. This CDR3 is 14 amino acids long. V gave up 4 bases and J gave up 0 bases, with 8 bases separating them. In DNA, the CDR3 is TGTGCCAGCAGCCGGGGACTAGCCAAAAACATTCAGTACTTC. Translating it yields CASSRGLAKNIQYF.

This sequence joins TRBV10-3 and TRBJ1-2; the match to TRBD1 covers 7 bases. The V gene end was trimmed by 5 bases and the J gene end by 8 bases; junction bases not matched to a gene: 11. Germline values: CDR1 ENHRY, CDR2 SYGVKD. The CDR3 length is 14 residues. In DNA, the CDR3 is TGTGCCATCAGTCAGGGACAGAGTCCTAGAGGCTACACCTTC. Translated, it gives CAISQGQSPRGYTF.

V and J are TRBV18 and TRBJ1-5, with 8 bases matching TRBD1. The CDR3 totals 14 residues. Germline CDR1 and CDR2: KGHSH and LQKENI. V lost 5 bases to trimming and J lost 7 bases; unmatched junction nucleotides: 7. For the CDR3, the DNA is TGTGCCAGCTCAGCTTCCAGGGGGCTGCAGCCCCAGCATTTT. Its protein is CASSASRGLQPQHF.

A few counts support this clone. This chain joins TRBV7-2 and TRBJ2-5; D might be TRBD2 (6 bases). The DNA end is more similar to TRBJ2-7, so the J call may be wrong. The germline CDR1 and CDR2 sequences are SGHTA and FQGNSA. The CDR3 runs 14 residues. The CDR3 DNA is TGTGCCAGCAGCCGGGACTCGAGCTCCTACGAGCAGTACTTC. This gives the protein CASSRDSSSYEQYF.

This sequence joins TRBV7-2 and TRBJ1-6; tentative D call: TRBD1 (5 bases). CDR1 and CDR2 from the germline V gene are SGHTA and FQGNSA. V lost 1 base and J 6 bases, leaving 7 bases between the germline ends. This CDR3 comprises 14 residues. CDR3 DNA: TGTGCCAGCAGCTTAGAACAGGTTAATTCACCCCTCCACTTT. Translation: CASSLEQVNSPLHF.

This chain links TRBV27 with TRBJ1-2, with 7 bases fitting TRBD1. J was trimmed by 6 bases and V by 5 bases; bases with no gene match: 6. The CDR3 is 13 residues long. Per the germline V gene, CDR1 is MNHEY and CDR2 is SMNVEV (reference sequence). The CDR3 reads CASSPRDRDGYTF. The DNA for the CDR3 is TGTGCCAGCAGTCCCCGGGACAGAGATGGCTACACCTTC.